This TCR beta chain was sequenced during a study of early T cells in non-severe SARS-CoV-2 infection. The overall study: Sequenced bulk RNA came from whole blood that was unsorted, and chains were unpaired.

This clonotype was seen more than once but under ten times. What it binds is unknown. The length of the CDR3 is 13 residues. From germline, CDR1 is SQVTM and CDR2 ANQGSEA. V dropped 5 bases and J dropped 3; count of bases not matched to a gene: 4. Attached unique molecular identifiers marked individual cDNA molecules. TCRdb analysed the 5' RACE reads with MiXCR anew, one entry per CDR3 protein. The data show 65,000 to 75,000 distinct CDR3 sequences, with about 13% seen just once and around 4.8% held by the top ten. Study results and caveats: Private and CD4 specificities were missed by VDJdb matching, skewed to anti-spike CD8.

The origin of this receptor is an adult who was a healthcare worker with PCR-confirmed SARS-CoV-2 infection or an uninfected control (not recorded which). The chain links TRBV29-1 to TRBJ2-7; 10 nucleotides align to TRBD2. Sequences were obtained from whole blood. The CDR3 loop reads CSVRAGGVYEQYF. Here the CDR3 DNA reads TGCAGCGTTCGAGCGGGGGGGGTCTACGAGCAGTACTTC.